A selection of T cell receptor beta chains follows, all from one sample in a study of T cells in Graves' hyperthyroidism and ophthalmopathy. MiXCR, applied by TCRdb to the multiplex PCR reads, yields one record per CDR3 protein. The sample lists 450,000 to 650,000 distinct CDR3 sequences, 14% seen once, with approximately 6.4% in the top ten. Specimen: blood. The origin of the receptors is a young woman with Graves' ophthalmopathy. Each CDR3 is given with its conserved first and last residue. Each record gives: D gene, J gene, clone size, V gene, CDR3 protein, CDR3 DNA. D genes are given only for firm matches. Size is omitted from some rows. Given values are once, few, many or a class for expanded clones.

d_call: NA; j_call: TRBJ1-4; clone_size: many; v_call: TRBV6-2/TRBV6-3; cdr3_aa: CASSYGPATNEKLFF; cdr3_nt: TGTGCCAGCAGTTATGGACCTGCAACTAATGAAAAACTGTTTTTT
d_call: NA; j_call: TRBJ1-6; clone_size: many; v_call: TRBV20-1; cdr3_aa: CSATDKSSYNSPLHF; cdr3_nt: TGCAGTGCTACGGACAAGAGCTCCTATAATTCACCCCTCCACTTT
d_call: NA; j_call: TRBJ1-1; clone_size: many; v_call: TRBV6-1; cdr3_aa: CASSDQQGNTEAFF; cdr3_nt: TGTGCCAGCAGTGATCAACAGGGGAACACTGAAGCTTTCTTT
d_call: NA; j_call: TRBJ1-2; clone_size: many; v_call: TRBV6-5; cdr3_aa: CASSYSSGVYGYTF; cdr3_nt: TGTGCCAGCAGTTACTCGTCGGGCGTCTATGGCTACACCTTC
d_call: NA; j_call: TRBJ1-2; clone_size: many; v_call: TRBV12-3/TRBV12-4; cdr3_aa: CASSLGRSYGYTF; cdr3_nt: TGTGCCAGCAGTTTAGGAAGATCCTATGGCTACACCTTC
d_call: TRBD1; j_call: TRBJ1-4; clone_size: NA; v_call: TRBV20-1; cdr3_aa: CSAGGGTGWNEKLFF; cdr3_nt: TGCAGTGCTGGCGGAGGGACAGGGTGGAATGAAAAACTGTTTTTT
d_call: NA; j_call: TRBJ1-1; clone_size: many; v_call: TRBV28; cdr3_aa: CASSPFGGWTEAFF; cdr3_nt: TGTGCCAGCAGTCCCTTCGGGGGATGGACTGAAGCTTTCTTT
d_call: NA; j_call: TRBJ2-7; clone_size: many; v_call: TRBV12-3/TRBV12-4; cdr3_aa: CASTPSPDTEQYF; cdr3_nt: TGTGCCAGCACCCCGAGCCCGGACACCGAGCAGTACTTC
d_call: TRBD1; j_call: TRBJ2-7; clone_size: NA; v_call: TRBV11-2; cdr3_aa: CASSLTGQGSIYYEQYF; cdr3_nt: TGTGCCAGCAGCTTAACGGGACAGGGGTCAATTTACTACGAGCAGTACTTC
d_call: NA; j_call: TRBJ1-1; clone_size: NA; v_call: TRBV19; cdr3_aa: CASSIDHPGAGRSTEAFF; cdr3_nt: TGTGCCAGTAGTATAGATCACCCCGGGGCCGGGCGGAGCACTGAAGCTTTCTTT
d_call: TRBD1; j_call: TRBJ1-1; clone_size: many; v_call: TRBV12-3/TRBV12-4; cdr3_aa: CASRTGGPEAFF; cdr3_nt: TGTGCCAGCAGGACAGGGGGTCCTGAAGCTTTCTTT
d_call: NA; j_call: TRBJ1-1; clone_size: many; v_call: TRBV29-1; cdr3_aa: CSVVGGRGSEAFF; cdr3_nt: TGCAGCGTTGTGGGGGGGCGCGGATCTGAAGCTTTCTTT
d_call: TRBD2; j_call: TRBJ2-1; clone_size: many; v_call: TRBV28; cdr3_aa: CASSLTGLVYNEQFF; cdr3_nt: TGTGCCAGCAGTTTAACGGGACTAGTCTACAATGAGCAGTTCTTC
d_call: NA; j_call: TRBJ1-2; clone_size: many; v_call: TRBV6-1; cdr3_aa: CASKSVRFRDGYTF; cdr3_nt: TGTGCCAGCAAGTCTGTGCGGTTTAGGGATGGCTACACCTTC
d_call: TRBD2; j_call: TRBJ2-1; clone_size: many; v_call: TRBV7-9; cdr3_aa: CASSPRTSGAQVSYNEQFF; cdr3_nt: TGTGCCAGCAGCCCGAGGACTAGCGGGGCCCAGGTATCCTACAATGAGCAGTTCTTC
d_call: TRBD1; j_call: TRBJ2-2; clone_size: many; v_call: TRBV12-3/TRBV12-4; cdr3_aa: CASSSDRGGTGELFF; cdr3_nt: TGTGCCAGCAGTTCTGACAGGGGTGGAACCGGGGAGCTGTTTTTT
d_call: TRBD2; j_call: TRBJ2-1; clone_size: many; v_call: TRBV30; cdr3_aa: CAWSVTRTSGKSYNEQFF; cdr3_nt: TGTGCCTGGAGTGTGACACGAACTAGCGGGAAGTCCTACAATGAGCAGTTCTTC
d_call: NA; j_call: TRBJ1-1; clone_size: many; v_call: TRBV30; cdr3_aa: CAWSYLRGGTNTEAFF; cdr3_nt: TGTGCCTGGAGTTATCTCAGGGGCGGGACGAACACTGAAGCTTTCTTT
d_call: TRBD2; j_call: TRBJ2-3; clone_size: many; v_call: TRBV7-9; cdr3_aa: CASSPRMGSGQDTQYF; cdr3_nt: TGTGCCAGCAGCCCCAGGATGGGTAGCGGGCAAGATACGCAGTATTTT
d_call: NA; j_call: TRBJ2-1; clone_size: NA; v_call: TRBV30; cdr3_aa: CAWTSSAQSSYNEQFF; cdr3_nt: TGTGCCTGGACCTCTAGCGCACAGAGCTCCTACAATGAGCAGTTCTTC
d_call: NA; j_call: TRBJ1-1; clone_size: many; v_call: TRBV20-1; cdr3_aa: CSARLTAETEAFF; cdr3_nt: TGCAGTGCTAGACTTACCGCGGAAACTGAAGCTTTCTTT
d_call: NA; j_call: TRBJ2-7; clone_size: NA; v_call: TRBV9; cdr3_aa: CASSPTGHFYEQYF; cdr3_nt: TGTGCCAGCAGCCCAACGGGACACTTCTACGAGCAGTACTTC
d_call: NA; j_call: TRBJ1-2; clone_size: NA; v_call: TRBV19; cdr3_aa: CASSSNGYYGYTF; cdr3_nt: TGTGCCAGTAGTAGTAACGGATACTATGGCTACACCTTC
d_call: NA; j_call: TRBJ1-1; clone_size: many; v_call: TRBV30; cdr3_aa: CAWRRNTEAFF; cdr3_nt: TGTGCCTGGAGACGAAACACTGAAGCTTTCTTT
d_call: TRBD1; j_call: TRBJ2-7; clone_size: many; v_call: TRBV28; cdr3_aa: CASANPGQGYEQYF; cdr3_nt: TGTGCCAGCGCCAACCCGGGACAGGGGTACGAGCAGTACTTC
d_call: NA; j_call: TRBJ1-5; clone_size: few; v_call: TRBV7-6; cdr3_aa: CASSLAIGDQPQHF; cdr3_nt: TGTGCCAGCAGCTTAGCGATCGGGGATCAGCCCCAGCATTTT
d_call: NA; j_call: TRBJ2-2; clone_size: few; v_call: TRBV18; cdr3_aa: CASSPWATEGNTGELFF; cdr3_nt: TGTGCCAGCTCACCATGGGCAACCGAAGGCAACACCGGGGAGCTGTTTTTT
d_call: NA; j_call: TRBJ2-4; clone_size: many; v_call: TRBV12-3/TRBV12-4; cdr3_aa: CASSLYPDIQYF; cdr3_nt: TGTGCCAGCAGTTTATATCCGGACATTCAGTACTTC
d_call: TRBD2; j_call: TRBJ2-1; clone_size: NA; v_call: TRBV20-1; cdr3_aa: CSALPRRGIHNEQFF; cdr3_nt: TGCAGTGCTCTCCCTCGGCGGGGGATTCACAATGAGCAGTTCTTC
d_call: NA; j_call: TRBJ2-7; clone_size: many; v_call: TRBV6-2/TRBV6-3; cdr3_aa: CASSFTPAYEQYF; cdr3_nt: TGTGCCAGCAGTTTCACTCCGGCCTACGAGCAGTACTTC
d_call: NA; j_call: TRBJ2-7; clone_size: few; v_call: TRBV2; cdr3_aa: CAIRGRSSYEQYF; cdr3_nt: TGTGCCATCCGAGGACGGAGCTCCTACGAGCAGTACTTC
d_call: NA; j_call: TRBJ2-2; clone_size: many; v_call: TRBV11-3; cdr3_aa: CASRVDSYTGELFF; cdr3_nt: TGTGCCAGCAGAGTCGACAGCTACACCGGGGAGCTGTTTTTT
d_call: NA; j_call: TRBJ2-7; clone_size: many; v_call: TRBV20-1; cdr3_aa: CSVGDLYYEQYF; cdr3_nt: TGCAGTGTGGGGGACTTATACTACGAGCAGTACTTC
d_call: NA; j_call: TRBJ1-5; clone_size: many; v_call: TRBV20-1; cdr3_aa: CSARPLSNQPQHF; cdr3_nt: TGCAGTGCTAGACCTCTGAGCAATCAGCCCCAGCATTTT
d_call: TRBD1; j_call: TRBJ1-4; clone_size: many; v_call: TRBV12-3/TRBV12-4; cdr3_aa: CASSRGDWEKLFF; cdr3_nt: TGTGCCAGCAGCAGGGGGGATTGGGAAAAACTGTTTTTT
d_call: NA; j_call: TRBJ2-5; clone_size: many; v_call: TRBV11-2; cdr3_aa: CAGSLRGETQYF; cdr3_nt: TGTGCCGGGAGCTTAAGGGGAGAGACCCAGTACTTC
d_call: NA; j_call: TRBJ1-1; clone_size: NA; v_call: TRBV2; cdr3_aa: CASRGVSRGTEAFF; cdr3_nt: TGTGCCAGCAGGGGAGTGTCCCGGGGCACTGAAGCTTTCTTT
d_call: TRBD1; j_call: TRBJ1-4; clone_size: few; v_call: TRBV5-1; cdr3_aa: CASSGGQGGEKLFF; cdr3_nt: TGCGCCAGCAGCGGCGGACAGGGAGGTGAAAAACTGTTTTTT
d_call: TRBD2; j_call: TRBJ2-3; clone_size: NA; v_call: TRBV7-2; cdr3_aa: CASRPGTSGSGYNTQYF; cdr3_nt: TGTGCCAGCAGACCCGGGACTAGCGGGAGCGGGTACAATACGCAGTATTTT
d_call: TRBD2; j_call: TRBJ2-2; clone_size: NA; v_call: TRBV7-6; cdr3_aa: CASSLRLAGGRNTGELFF; cdr3_nt: TGTGCCAGCAGCTTACGACTAGCGGGAGGGCGGAACACCGGGGAGCTGTTTTTT
d_call: NA; j_call: TRBJ1-1; clone_size: many; v_call: TRBV11-1; cdr3_aa: CASSHPSRASEAFF; cdr3_nt: TGTGCCAGCAGCCACCCCAGCAGGGCAAGTGAAGCTTTCTTT
d_call: NA; j_call: TRBJ1-2; clone_size: many; v_call: TRBV12-3/TRBV12-4; cdr3_aa: CASSLGPGSLYYGYTF; cdr3_nt: TGTGCCAGCAGCCTGGGTCCGGGGTCCCTATACTATGGCTACACCTTC
d_call: TRBD2; j_call: TRBJ2-1; clone_size: many; v_call: TRBV7-2; cdr3_aa: CASSRKYRSGTSALYNEQFF; cdr3_nt: TGTGCCAGCAGCCGCAAATATCGTTCCGGGACTAGCGCACTCTACAATGAGCAGTTCTTC
d_call: NA; j_call: TRBJ1-1; clone_size: many; v_call: TRBV11-3; cdr3_aa: CASSPSTGVRSTEAFF; cdr3_nt: TGTGCCAGCAGCCCATCGACAGGAGTGAGATCCACTGAAGCTTTCTTT
d_call: NA; j_call: TRBJ1-2; clone_size: NA; v_call: TRBV29-1; cdr3_aa: CSVLGDVYGYTF; cdr3_nt: TGCAGCGTTCTAGGGGATGTCTATGGCTACACCTTC
d_call: NA; j_call: TRBJ1-2; clone_size: NA; v_call: TRBV4-1; cdr3_aa: CASRAVFTDGYTF; cdr3_nt: TGCGCCAGCAGGGCGGTCTTTACGGATGGCTACACCTTC
d_call: TRBD1; j_call: TRBJ1-2; clone_size: NA; v_call: TRBV3-1; cdr3_aa: CASSQDRGQGSSYGYTF; cdr3_nt: TGTGCCAGCAGCCAAGATCGAGGACAGGGCTCGTCCTATGGCTACACCTTC
d_call: NA; j_call: TRBJ2-2; clone_size: NA; v_call: TRBV25-1; cdr3_aa: CASSELAGTITGELFF; cdr3_nt: TGTGCCAGCAGTGAATTGGCGGGGACGATAACCGGGGAGCTGTTTTTT
d_call: NA; j_call: TRBJ1-1; clone_size: NA; v_call: TRBV18; cdr3_aa: CASSPNTPGANTEAFF; cdr3_nt: TGTGCCAGCTCACCCAACACTCCTGGGGCTAACACTGAAGCTTTCTTT
d_call: NA; j_call: TRBJ2-1; clone_size: many; v_call: TRBV30; cdr3_aa: CAWSLQGGYNEQFF; cdr3_nt: TGTGCCTGGAGCCTACAGGGCGGGTATAATGAGCAGTTCTTC